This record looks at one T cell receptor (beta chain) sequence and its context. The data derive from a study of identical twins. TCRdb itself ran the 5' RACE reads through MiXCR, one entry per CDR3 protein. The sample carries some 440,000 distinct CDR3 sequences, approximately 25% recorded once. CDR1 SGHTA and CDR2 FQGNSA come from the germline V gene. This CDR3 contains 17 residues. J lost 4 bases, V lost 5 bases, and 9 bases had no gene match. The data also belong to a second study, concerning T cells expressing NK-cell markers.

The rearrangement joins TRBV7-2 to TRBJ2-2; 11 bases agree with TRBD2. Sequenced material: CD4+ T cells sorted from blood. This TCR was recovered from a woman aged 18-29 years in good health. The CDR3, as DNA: TGTGCCAGCAGCCCCCAGATAGCGGGAGGGGCCACCGGGGAGCTGTTTTTT. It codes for CASSPQIAGGATGELFF.